This T cell receptor (beta chain) stems from a study of human T cells and chemical hapten exposure. General study points: Relative to controls, expanded TCRs formed significantly more large CDR3 similarity clusters.

This CDR3 has 15 amino acids. V lost 2 bases to trimming and J lost 7 bases; unmatched junction nucleotides: 8. Looked up from germline, CDR1 is SGHNT and CDR2 is YYREEE (reference sequence). There are many counts of this clonotype. The antigen is not known. One entry per CDR3 protein results from TCRdb running MiXCR on the RACE reads. The repertoire holds some 96,000 distinct CDR3 sequences, 7.5% to 10% seen once, with 2% to 2.5% in the top ten. As for time point: patch test 2, 6 weeks after DPC sensitization. The treatment denotes: therapeutic diphenylcyclopropenone sensitization with weekly scalp DPC.

This receptor was taken from a woman between 35 and 50 years old with alopecia areata. Some clones in this sample may be carry-over from other donors' samples. The chain joins TRBV5-4 to TRBJ2-1, with TRBD1 matching 8 bases. The material sequenced was whole blood, taken in connection with sensitization to the hapten diphenylcyclopropenone (DPC). CDR3 loop: CASSFSAGGFNEQFF. The CDR3 nucleotides read TGTGCCAGCAGCTTCTCCGCAGGGGGCTTTAATGAGCAGTTCTTC.